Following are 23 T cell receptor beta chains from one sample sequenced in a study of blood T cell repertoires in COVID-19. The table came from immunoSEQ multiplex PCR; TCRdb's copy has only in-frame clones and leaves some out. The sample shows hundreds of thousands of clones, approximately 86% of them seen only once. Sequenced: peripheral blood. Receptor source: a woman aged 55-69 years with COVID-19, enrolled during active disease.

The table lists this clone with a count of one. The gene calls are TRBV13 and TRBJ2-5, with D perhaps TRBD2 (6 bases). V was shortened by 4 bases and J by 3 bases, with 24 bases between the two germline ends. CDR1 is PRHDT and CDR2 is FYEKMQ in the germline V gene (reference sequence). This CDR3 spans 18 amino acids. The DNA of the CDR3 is TGTGCCAGCAGCTCTTCTCCTCTAAGACTAGACCTGAAAGAGACCCAGTACTTC. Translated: CASSSSPLRLDLKETQYF.

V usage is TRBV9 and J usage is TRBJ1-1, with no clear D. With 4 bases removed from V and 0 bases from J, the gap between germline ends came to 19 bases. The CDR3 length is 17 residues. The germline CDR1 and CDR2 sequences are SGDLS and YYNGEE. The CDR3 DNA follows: TGTGCCAGCAGCAGAGGGTGGGAGCCTGGGGTGAACACTGAAGCTTTCTTT. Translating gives CASSRGWEPGVNTEAFF.

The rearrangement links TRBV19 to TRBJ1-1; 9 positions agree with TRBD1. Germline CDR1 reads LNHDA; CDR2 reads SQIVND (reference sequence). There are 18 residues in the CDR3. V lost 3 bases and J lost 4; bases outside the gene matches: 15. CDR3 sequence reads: CASSIGGATGGAGTEAFF. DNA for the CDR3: TGTGCCAGTAGTATCGGCGGGGCTACAGGGGGCGCGGGCACTGAAGCTTTCTTT.

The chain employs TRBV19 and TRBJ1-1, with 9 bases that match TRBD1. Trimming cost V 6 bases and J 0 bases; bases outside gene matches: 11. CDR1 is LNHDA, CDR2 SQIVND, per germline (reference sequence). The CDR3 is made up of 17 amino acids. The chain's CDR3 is CASRIPGQGPMNTEAFF. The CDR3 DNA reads TGTGCCAGTAGAATTCCGGGACAGGGCCCTATGAACACTGAAGCTTTCTTT.

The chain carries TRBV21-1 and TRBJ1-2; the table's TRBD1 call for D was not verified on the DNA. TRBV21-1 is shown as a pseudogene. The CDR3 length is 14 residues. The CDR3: CASSISRGRLGYTF. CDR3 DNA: TGTGCCAGCAGCATAAGCAGGGGGCGCCTTGGCTACACCTTC.

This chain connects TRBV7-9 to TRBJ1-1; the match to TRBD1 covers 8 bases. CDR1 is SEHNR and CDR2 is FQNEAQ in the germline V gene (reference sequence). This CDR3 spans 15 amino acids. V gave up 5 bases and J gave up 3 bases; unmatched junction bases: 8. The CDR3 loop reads CASSLQGVLYTEAFF. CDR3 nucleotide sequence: TGTGCCAGCAGCCTACAGGGGGTTCTGTACACTGAAGCTTTCTTT.

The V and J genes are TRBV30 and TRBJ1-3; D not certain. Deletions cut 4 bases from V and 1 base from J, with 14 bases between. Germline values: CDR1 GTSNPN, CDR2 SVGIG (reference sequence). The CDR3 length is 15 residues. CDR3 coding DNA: TGTGCCTGGACGCGAGATTCAGCGTCTGGAAACACCATATATTTT. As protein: CAWTRDSASGNTIYF.

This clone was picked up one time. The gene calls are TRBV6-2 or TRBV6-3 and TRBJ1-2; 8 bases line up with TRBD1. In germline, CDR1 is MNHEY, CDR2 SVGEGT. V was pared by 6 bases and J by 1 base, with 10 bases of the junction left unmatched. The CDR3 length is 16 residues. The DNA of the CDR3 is TGTGCCAGCAGCGACAAGGGGACAGGCTTTAACTATGGCTACACCTTC. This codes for CASSDKGTGFNYGYTF.

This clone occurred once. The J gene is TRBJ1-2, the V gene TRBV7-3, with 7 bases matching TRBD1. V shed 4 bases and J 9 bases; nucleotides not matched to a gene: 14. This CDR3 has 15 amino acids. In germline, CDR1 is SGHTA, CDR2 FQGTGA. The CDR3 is CASSYGQAAPGSYTF. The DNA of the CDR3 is TGTGCCAGCAGCTACGGACAGGCCGCCCCCGGGAGCTACACCTTC.

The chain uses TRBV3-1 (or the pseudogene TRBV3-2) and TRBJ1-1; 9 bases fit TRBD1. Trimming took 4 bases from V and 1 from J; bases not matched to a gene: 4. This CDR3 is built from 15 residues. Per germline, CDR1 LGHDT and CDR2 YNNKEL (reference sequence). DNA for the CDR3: TGTGCCAGCAGCCCGAGGGACAGGGCGAACACTGAAGCTTTCTTT. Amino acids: CASSPRDRANTEAFF.

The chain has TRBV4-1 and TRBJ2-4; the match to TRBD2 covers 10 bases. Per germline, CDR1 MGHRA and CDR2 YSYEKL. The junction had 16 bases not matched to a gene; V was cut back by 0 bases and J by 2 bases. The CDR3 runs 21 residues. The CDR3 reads CASSQDQGPRLAGGSKNIQYF. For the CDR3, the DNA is TGCGCCAGCAGCCAAGATCAAGGTCCACGATTAGCGGGGGGTTCCAAAAACATTCAGTACTTC.

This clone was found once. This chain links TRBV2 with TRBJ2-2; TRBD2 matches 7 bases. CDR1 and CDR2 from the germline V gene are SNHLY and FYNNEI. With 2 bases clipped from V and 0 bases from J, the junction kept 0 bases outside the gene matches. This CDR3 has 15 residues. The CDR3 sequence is CASSELAANTGELFF. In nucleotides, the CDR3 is TGTGCCAGCAGTGAACTAGCGGCGAACACCGGGGAGCTGTTTTTT.

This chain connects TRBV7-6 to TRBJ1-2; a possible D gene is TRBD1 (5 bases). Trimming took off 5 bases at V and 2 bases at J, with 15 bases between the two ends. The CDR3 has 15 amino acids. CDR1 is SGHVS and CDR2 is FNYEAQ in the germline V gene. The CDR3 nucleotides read TGTGCCAGCAGCCCAGAGGCAGGGTCAAACTATGGCTACACCTTC. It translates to CASSPEAGSNYGYTF.

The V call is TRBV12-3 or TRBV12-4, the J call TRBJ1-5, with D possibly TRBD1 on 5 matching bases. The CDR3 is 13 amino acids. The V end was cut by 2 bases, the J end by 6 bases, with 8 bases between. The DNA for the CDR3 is TGTGCCAGCAGTTTAATTCAGGGTCAGCCCCAGCATTTT. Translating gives CASSLIQGQPQHF.

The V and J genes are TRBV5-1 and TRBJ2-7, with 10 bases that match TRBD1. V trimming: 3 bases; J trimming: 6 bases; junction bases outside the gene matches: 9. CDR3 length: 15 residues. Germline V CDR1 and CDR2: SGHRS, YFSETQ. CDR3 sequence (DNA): TGCGCCAGCAGCTCTACAGGGACAGGGGAAGGCGAGCAGTACTTC. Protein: CASSSTGTGEGEQYF.

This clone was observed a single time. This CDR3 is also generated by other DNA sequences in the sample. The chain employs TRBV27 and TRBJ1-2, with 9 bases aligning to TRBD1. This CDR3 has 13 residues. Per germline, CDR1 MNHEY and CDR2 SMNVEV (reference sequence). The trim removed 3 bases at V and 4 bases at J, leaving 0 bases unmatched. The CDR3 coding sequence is TGTGCCAGCAGTTTGACAGGGGGCTATGGCTACACCTTC. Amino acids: CASSLTGGYGYTF.

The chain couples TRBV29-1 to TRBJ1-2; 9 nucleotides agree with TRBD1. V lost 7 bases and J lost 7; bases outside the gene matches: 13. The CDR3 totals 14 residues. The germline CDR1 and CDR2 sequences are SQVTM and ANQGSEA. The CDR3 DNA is TGCAGCGCCAATGAAGGGACAGGGTGGGTTGGCTACACCTTC. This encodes CSANEGTGWVGYTF. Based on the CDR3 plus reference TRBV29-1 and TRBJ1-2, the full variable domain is SAVISQKPSRDICQRGTSLTIQCQVDSQVTMMFWYRQQPGQSLTLIATANQGSEATYESGFVIDKFPISRPNLTFSTLTVSNMSPEDSSIYLCSANEGTGWVGYTFGSGTRLTVV.

CDR3 DNA sequence: TGTGCTAGTGGTTTGCTTACAGATACGCAGTATTTT. Amino acids: CASGLLTDTQYF. The chain couples TRBV12-5 to TRBJ2-3, with D unresolved. Germline loops: CDR1 LGHNT, CDR2 FRNRAP. The germline V and J ends were trimmed by 2 bases and 3 bases, with 3 bases remaining between them. The CDR3 runs to 12 residues.

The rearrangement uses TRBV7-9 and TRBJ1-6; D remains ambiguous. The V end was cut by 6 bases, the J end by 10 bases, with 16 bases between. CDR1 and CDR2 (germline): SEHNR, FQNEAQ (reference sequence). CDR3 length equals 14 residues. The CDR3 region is CASSKAREVSPLHF. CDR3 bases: TGTGCCAGCAGTAAAGCGCGGGAGGTGTCACCCCTCCACTTT.

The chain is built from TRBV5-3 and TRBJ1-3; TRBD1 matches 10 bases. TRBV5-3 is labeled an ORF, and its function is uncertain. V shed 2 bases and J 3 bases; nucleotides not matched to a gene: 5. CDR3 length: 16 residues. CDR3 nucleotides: TGTGCCAGAAGCTTATTGCGGACAGGGGGTGGAAACACCATATATTTT. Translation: CARSLLRTGGGNTIYF.

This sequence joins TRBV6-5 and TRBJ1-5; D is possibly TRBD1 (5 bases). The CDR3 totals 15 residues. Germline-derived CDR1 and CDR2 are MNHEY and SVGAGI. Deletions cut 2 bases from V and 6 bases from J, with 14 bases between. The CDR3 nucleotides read TGTGCCAGCAGTTACACTGGGGCAGTCAGTCAGCCCCAGCATTTT. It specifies CASSYTGAVSQPQHF.

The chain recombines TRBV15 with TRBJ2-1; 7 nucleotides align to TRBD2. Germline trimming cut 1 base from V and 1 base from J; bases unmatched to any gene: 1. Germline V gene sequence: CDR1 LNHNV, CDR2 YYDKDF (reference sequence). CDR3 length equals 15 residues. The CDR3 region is CATSRVSGSYNEQFF. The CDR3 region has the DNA TGTGCCACCAGCAGAGTTAGCGGGTCCTACAATGAGCAGTTCTTC.

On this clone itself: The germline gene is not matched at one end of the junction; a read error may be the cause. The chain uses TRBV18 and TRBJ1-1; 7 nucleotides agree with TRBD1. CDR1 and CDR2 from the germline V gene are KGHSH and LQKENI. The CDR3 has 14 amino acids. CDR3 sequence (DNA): TGTGCCAGCTCTCCACGTCAGGGGGAGGTTGGAGCTTTCTTT. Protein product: CASSPRQGEVGAFF.